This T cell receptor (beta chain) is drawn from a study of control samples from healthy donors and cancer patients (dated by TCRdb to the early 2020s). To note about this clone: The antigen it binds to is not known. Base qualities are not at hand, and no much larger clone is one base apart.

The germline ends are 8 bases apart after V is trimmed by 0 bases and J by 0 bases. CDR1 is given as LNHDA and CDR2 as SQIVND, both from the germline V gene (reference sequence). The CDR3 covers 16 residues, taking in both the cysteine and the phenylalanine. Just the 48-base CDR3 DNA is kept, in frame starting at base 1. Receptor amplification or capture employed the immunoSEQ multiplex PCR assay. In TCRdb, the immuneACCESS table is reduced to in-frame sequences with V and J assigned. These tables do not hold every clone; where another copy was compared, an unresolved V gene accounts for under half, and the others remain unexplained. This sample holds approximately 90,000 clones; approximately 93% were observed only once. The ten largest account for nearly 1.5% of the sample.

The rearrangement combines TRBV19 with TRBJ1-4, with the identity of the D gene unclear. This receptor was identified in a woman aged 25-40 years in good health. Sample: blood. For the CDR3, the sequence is CASSIDPVATNEKLFF. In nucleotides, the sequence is TGTGCCAGTAGTATAGATCCAGTAGCAACTAATGAAAAACTGTTTTTT.